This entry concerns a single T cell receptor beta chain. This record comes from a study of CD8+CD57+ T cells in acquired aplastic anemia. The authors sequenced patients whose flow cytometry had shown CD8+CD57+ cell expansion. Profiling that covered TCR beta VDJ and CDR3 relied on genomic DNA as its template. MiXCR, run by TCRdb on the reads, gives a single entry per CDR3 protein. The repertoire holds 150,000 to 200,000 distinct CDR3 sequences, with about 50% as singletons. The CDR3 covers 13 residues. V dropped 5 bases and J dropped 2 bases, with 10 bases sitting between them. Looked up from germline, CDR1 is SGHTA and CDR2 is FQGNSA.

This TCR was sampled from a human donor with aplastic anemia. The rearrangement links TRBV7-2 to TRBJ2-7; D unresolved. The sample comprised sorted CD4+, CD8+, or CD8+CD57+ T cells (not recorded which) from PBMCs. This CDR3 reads CASSIHQAYEQYF. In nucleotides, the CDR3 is TGTGCCAGCAGCATACACCAGGCCTACGAGCAGTACTTC.